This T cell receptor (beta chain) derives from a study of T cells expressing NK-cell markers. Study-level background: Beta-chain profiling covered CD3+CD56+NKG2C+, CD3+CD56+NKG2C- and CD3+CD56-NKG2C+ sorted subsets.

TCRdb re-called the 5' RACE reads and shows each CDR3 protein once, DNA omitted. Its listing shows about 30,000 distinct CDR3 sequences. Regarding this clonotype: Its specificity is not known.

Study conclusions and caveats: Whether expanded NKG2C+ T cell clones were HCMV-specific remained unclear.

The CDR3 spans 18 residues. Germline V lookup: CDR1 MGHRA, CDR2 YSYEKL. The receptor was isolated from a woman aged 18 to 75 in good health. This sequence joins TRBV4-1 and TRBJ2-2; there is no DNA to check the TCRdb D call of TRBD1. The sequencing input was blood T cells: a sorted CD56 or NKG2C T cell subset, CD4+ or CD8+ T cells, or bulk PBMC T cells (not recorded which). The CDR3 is CASSQGAGGRGIAGELFF.